This T cell receptor beta chain was identified during a study of yellow fever vaccine responses in identical twins. Per germline, CDR1 KGHSH and CDR2 LQKENI. The CDR3 totals 14 residues. Findings of the study overall: Reportedly, twins' vaccine T cell responses looked partly convergent and partly personalized.

As for this clonotype: Its target is not known. At one end the junction does not follow the germline gene, possibly because of a read error.

Each CDR3 protein is one row after TCRdb ran MiXCR on the RT-PCR reads. The data show under 25,000 distinct CDR3 sequences, about 65% seen once. Sample: T cells from blood (PBMCs), unsorted or a sorted subset (not recorded which), taken before or after yellow fever vaccination (not recorded which). This receptor was obtained from a woman between 18 and 29 years old who received the yellow fever vaccine. This chain joins TRBV18 and TRBJ2-5, with D uncertain. The CDR3 sequence is CASSPPGDQEPQYF. For the CDR3, the DNA is TGTGCCAGCTCACCACCGGGTGACCAAGAGCCCCAGTACTTC.